Below are 3 T cell receptor beta chains sequenced from a single sample in a study of T cells in Graves' hyperthyroidism and ophthalmopathy. From RNA transcripts, TCR beta CDR3 regions were amplified. The primer set for the first-round RT-PCR of the TCR CDR3 was HTBI. Using its own MiXCR run on the multiplex PCR reads, TCRdb lists one record per CDR3 protein. The sample lists roughly 380,000 distinct CDR3 sequences, roughly 14% seen once, with 11% in the top ten. Sequenced material: blood. The source of these receptors is a woman aged 55-70 years with Graves' hyperthyroidism.

The CDR3 region is CASSLSGGLVTDTQYF. The DNA for the CDR3 is TGTGCCAGCAGCCTATCGGGGGGGTTGGTCACAGATACGCAGTATTTT. The V and J genes are TRBV7-9 and TRBJ2-3; 8 bases are shared with TRBD2. Germline CDR1 is SEHNR and CDR2 is FQNEAQ (reference sequence). The CDR3 is made up of 16 amino acids. V was clipped by 5 bases and J by 2 bases; unmatched bases: 9.

At least ten counts were recorded for this clonotype. The chain uses TRBV3-1 and TRBJ2-5; the match to TRBD2 covers 9 bases. V lost 7 bases and J lost 5; bases outside the gene matches: 11. The CDR3 runs 15 residues. Germline CDR1 and CDR2: LGHDT and YNNKEL (reference sequence). CDR3 sequence (DNA): TGTGCCAGCAATTCCCCTAGCGGGATCGGTGAGACCCAGTACTTC. Protein: CASNSPSGIGETQYF.

This clonotype was seen at least ten times. The gene calls are TRBV11-2 and TRBJ2-5; 8 positions match TRBD2. The V and J ends lost 6 bases and 5 bases, in that order; junction bases with no gene match: 17. Germline V lookup: CDR1 SGHAT, CDR2 FQNNGV. The CDR3 consists of 17 residues. CDR3 coding DNA: TGTGCCAGCAGTCGGGGACTAGAGGGAGGGACTCGGGAGACCCAGTACTTC. This codes for CASSRGLEGGTRETQYF.